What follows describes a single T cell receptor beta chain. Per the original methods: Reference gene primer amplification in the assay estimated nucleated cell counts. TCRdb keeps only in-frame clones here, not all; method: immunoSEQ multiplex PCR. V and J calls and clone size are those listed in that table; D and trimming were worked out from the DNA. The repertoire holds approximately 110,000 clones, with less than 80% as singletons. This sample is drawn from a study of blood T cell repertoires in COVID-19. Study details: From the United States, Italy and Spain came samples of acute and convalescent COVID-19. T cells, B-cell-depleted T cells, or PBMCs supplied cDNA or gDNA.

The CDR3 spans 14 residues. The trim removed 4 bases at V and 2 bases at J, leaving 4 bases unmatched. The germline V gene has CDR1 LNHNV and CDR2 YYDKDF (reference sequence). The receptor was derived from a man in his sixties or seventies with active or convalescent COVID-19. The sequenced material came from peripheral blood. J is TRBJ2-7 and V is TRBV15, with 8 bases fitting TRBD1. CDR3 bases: TGTGCCACCAGCACCGGACAGGGCCCCTACGAGCAGTACTTC. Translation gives CATSTGQGPYEQYF.